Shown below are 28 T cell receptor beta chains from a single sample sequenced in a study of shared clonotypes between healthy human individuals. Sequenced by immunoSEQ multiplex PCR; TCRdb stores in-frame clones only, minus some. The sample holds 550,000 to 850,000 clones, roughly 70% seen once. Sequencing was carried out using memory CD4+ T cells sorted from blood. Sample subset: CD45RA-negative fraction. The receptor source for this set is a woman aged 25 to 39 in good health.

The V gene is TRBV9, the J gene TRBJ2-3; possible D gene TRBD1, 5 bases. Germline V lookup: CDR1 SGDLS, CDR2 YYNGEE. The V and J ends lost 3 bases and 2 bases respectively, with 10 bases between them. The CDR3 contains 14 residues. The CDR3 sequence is CASSGSGATDTQYF. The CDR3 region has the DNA TGTGCCAGCAGCGGGTCTGGGGCCACAGATACGCAGTATTTT.

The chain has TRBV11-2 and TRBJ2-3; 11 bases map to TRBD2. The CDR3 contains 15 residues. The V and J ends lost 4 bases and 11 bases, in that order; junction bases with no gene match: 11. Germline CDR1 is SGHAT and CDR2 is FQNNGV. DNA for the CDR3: TGTGCCAGCAGCTCTAAAGGGACTAGCGGAAGCGTGCAGTATTTT. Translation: CASSSKGTSGSVQYF.

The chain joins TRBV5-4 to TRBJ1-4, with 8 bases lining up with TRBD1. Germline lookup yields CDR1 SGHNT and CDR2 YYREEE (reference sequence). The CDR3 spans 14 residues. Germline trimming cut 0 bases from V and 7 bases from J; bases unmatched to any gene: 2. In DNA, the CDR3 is TGTGCCAGCAGCTTGGGGGGACAGGCTGAAAAACTGTTTTTT. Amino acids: CASSLGGQAEKLFF. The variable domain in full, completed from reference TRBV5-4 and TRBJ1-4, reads ETGVTQSPTHLIKTRGQQVTLRCSSQSGHNTVSWYQQALGQGPQFIFQYYREEENGRGNFPPRFSGLQFPNYSSELNVNALELDDSALYLCASSLGGQAEKLFFGSGTQLSVL.

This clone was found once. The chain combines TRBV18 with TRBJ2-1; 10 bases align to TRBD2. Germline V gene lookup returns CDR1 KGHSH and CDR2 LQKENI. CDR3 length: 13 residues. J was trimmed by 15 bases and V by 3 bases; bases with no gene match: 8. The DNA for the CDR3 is TGTGCCAGCTCACCCCGGTCGGGACTAGCGTGGTTCTTC. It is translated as CASSPRSGLAWFF. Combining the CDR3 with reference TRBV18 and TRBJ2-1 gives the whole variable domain NAGVMQNPRHLVRRRGQEARLRCSPMKGHSHVYWYRQLPEEGLKFMVYLQKENIIDESGMPKERFSAEFPKEGPSILRIQQVVRGDSAAYFCASSPRSGLAWFFGPGTRLTVL.

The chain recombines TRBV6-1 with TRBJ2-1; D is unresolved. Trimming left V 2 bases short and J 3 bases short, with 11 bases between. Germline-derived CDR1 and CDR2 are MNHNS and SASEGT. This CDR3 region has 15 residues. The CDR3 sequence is CASSESAPNYNEQFF. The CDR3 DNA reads TGTGCCAGCAGTGAATCGGCCCCAAACTACAATGAGCAGTTCTTC.

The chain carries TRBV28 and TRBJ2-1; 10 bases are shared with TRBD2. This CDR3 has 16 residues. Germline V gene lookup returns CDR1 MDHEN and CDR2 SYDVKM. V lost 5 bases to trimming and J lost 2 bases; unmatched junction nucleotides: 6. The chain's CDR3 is CASSIEAGGPYNEQFF. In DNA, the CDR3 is TGTGCCAGCAGTATCGAAGCGGGAGGGCCCTACAATGAGCAGTTCTTC.

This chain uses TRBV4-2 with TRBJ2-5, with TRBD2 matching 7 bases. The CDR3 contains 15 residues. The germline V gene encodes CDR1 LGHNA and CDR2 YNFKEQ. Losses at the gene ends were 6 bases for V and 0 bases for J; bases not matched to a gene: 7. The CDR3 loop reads CASSASREYQETQYF. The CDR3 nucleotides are TGTGCCAGCAGTGCCTCGCGGGAGTACCAAGAGACCCAGTACTTC.

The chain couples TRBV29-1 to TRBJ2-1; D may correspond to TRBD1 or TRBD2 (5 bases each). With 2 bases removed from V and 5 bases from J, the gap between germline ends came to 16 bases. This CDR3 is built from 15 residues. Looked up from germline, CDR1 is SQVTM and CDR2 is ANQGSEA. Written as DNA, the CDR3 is TGCAGCGTTGAATGGGACCTCTCCCCCGACAATGAGCAGTTCTTC. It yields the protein CSVEWDLSPDNEQFF.

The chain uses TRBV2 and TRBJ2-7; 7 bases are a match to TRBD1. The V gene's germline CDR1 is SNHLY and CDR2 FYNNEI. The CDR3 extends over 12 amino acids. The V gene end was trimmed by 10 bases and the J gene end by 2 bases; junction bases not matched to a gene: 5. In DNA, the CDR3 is TGTGCCACCTCGGGACAGACCTACGAGCAGTACTTC. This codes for CATSGQTYEQYF. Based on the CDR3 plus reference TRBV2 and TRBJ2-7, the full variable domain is EPEVTQTPSHQVTQMGQEVILRCVPISNHLYFYWYRQILGQKVEFLVSFYNNEISEKSEIFDDQFSVERPDGSNFTLKIRSTKLEDSAMYFCATSGQTYEQYFGPGTRLTVT.

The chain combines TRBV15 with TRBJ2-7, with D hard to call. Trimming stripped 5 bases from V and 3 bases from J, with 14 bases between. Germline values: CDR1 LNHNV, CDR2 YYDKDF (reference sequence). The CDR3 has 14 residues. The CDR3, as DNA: TGTGCCACCAGCCAAACGGGCCAGAGCTACGAGCAGTACTTC. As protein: CATSQTGQSYEQYF.

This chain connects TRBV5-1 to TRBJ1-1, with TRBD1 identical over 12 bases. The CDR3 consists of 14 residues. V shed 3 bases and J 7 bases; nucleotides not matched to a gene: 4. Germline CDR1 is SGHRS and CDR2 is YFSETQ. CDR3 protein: CASSSGTGGLEAFF. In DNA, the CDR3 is TGCGCCAGCAGCTCCGGGACAGGGGGCCTTGAAGCTTTCTTT.

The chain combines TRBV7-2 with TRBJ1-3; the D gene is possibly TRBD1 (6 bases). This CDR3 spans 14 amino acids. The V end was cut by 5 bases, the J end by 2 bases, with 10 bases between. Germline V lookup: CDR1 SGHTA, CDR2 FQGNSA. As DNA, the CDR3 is TGTGCCAGCAGCGGCCACAGGGCTGGAAACACCATATATTTT. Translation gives CASSGHRAGNTIYF.

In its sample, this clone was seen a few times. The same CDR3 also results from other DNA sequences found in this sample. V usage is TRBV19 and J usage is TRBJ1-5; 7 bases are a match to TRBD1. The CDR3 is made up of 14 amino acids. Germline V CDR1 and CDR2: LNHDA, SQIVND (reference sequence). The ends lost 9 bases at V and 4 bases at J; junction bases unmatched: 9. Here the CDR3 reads CASGGQGGNQPQHF. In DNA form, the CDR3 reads TGTGCCAGCGGTGGTCAGGGGGGTAATCAGCCCCAGCATTTT.

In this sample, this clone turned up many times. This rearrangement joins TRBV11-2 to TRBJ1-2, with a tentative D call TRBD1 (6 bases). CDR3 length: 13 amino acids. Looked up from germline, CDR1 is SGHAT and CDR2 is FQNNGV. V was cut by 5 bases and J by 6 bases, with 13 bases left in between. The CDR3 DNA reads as TGTGCCAGCAGCCCACAACAGGGTCATGGCTACACCTTC. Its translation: CASSPQQGHGYTF.

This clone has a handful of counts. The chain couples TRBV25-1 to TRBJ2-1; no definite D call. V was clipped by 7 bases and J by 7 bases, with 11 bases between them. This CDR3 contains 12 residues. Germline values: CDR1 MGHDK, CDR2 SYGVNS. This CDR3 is CASMGRPNEQFF. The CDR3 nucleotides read TGTGCCAGCATGGGCCGGCCTAATGAGCAGTTCTTC. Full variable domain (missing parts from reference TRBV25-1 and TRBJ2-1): EADIYQTPRYLVIGTGKKITLECSQTMGHDKMYWYQQDPGMELHLIHYSYGVNSTEKGDLSSESTVSRIRTEHFPLTLESARPSHTSQYLCASMGRPNEQFFGPGTRLTVL.

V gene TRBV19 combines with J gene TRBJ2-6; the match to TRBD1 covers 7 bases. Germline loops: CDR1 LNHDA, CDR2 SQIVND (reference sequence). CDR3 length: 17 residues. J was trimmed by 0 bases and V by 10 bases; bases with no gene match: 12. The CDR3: CATSLSTGNSGANVLTF. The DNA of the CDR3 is TGTGCCACGTCCCTTTCGACAGGGAACTCTGGGGCCAACGTCCTGACTTTC.

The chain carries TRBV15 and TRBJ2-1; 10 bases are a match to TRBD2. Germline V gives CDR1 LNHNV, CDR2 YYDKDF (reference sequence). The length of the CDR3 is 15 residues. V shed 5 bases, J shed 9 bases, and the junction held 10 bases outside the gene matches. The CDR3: CATSGPSGRNGEQFF. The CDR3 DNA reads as TGTGCCACCAGCGGACCTAGCGGGAGAAACGGTGAGCAGTTCTTC. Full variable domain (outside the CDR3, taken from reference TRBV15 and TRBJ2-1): DAMVIQNPRYQVTQFGKPVTLSCSQTLNHNVMYWYQQKSSQAPKLLFHYYDKDFNNEADTPDNFQSRRPNTSFCFLDIRSPGLGDTAMYLCATSGPSGRNGEQFFGPGTRLTVL.

In DNA, the CDR3 is TGTGCCACCAGACCCGATTACAGGTCCCGCTACGAGCAGTACTTC. Encoded protein: CATRPDYRSRYEQYF. The chain links TRBV6-6 to TRBJ2-7, with a weak D call TRBD1 (5 bases). Trimming took 10 bases from V and 3 from J, leaving 22 bases between them. The CDR3 is 15 amino acids. Germline values: CDR1 MNHNY, CDR2 SVGAGI (reference sequence).

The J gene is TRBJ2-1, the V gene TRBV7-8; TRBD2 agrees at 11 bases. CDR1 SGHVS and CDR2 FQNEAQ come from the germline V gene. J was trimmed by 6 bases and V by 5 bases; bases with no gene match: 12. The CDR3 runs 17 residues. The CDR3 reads CASSLSLTSGRTNEQFF. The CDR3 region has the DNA TGTGCCAGCAGCCTATCTCTCACTAGCGGGAGAACCAATGAGCAGTTCTTC.

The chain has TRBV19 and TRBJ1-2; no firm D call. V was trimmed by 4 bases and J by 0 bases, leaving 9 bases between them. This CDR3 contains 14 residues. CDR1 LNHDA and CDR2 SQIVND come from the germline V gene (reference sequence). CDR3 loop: CASSNRKTNYGYTF. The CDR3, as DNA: TGTGCCAGTAGTAACCGGAAGACTAACTATGGCTACACCTTC.

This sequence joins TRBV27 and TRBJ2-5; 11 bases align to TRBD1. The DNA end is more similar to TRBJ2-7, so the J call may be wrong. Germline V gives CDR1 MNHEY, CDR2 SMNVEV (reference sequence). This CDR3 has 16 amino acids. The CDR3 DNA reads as TGTGCCAGCAGTCGCGGACAGGGGGCTATCTCCTACGAGCAGTACTTC. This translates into CASSRGQGAISYEQYF.

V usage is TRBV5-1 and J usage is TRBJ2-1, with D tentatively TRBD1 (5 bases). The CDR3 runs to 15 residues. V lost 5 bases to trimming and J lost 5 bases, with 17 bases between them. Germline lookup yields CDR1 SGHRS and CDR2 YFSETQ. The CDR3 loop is CASRGRVGLDNEQFF. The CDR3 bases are TGCGCCAGCAGGGGGCGCGTCGGGTTGGACAATGAGCAGTTCTTC.

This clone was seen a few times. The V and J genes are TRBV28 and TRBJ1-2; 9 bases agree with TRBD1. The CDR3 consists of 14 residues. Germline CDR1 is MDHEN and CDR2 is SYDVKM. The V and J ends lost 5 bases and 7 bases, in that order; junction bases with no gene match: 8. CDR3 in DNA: TGTGCCAGCAGTCAGGACAGGGGACTCTCTGGCTACACCTTC. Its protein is CASSQDRGLSGYTF.

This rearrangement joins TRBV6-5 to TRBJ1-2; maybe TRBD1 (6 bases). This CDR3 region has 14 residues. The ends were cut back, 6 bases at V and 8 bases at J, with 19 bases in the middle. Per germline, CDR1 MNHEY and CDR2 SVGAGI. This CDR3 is CASSTGPASRGYTF. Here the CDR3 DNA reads TGTGCCAGCAGCACAGGGCCGGCGTCGCGAGGCTACACCTTC.

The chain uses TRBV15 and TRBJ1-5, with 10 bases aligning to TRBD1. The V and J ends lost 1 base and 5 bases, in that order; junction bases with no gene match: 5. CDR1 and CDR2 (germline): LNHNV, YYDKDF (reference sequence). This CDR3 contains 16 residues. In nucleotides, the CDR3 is TGTGCCACCAGCAGAGCCGGGGGACAGGGGTATCAGCCCCAGCATTTT. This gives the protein CATSRAGGQGYQPQHF.

The chain's CDR3 is CASSLRQGYTGELFF. CDR3 in DNA: TGTGCCAGCAGCTTGAGACAGGGCTACACCGGGGAGCTGTTTTTT. The J gene is TRBJ2-2, the V gene TRBV7-2; 7 bases line up with TRBD1. The germline CDR1 and CDR2 sequences are SGHTA and FQGNSA. The J segment lost 3 bases and the V segment lost 3 bases, leaving 4 bases of the junction unmatched. CDR3 length: 15 residues.

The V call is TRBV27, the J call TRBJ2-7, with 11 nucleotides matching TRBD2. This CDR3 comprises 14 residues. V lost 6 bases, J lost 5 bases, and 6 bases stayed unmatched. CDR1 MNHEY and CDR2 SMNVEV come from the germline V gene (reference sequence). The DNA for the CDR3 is TGTGCCAGCAGCTTTCTAGCGGGAGGCCACGAGCAGTACTTC. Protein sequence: CASSFLAGGHEQYF.

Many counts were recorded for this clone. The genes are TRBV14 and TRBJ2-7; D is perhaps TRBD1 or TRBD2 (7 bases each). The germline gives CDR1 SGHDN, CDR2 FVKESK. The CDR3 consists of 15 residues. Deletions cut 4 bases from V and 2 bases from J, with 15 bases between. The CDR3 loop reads CASSLRQGGPYEQYF. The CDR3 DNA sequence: TGTGCCAGCAGCCTACGGCAGGGGGGGCCCTACGAGCAGTACTTC.